The present entry profiles one T cell receptor beta chain with its context. This sample is part of a study of blood T cell repertoires in COVID-19. Study-wide background: T cells, B-cell-depleted T cells, or PBMCs supplied cDNA or gDNA.

The CDR3 length is 15 residues. V lost 4 bases to trimming and J lost 0 bases, with 10 bases between them. Germline V CDR1 and CDR2: MRHNA, SNTAGT. How the authors handled the data: Counts of nucleated cells, estimated from reference gene primer amplification, were obtained. Assay used: immunoSEQ multiplex PCR; TCRdb lists only in-frame clones, some missing. Clone size and the V and J calls come from that table; the DNA yielded D and trimming. The table includes under 250,000 clones, roughly 88% detected once. The chain combines TRBV6-4 with TRBJ2-1; a weak D match, TRBD1 (6 bases). The specimen sequenced was peripheral blood. This receptor was obtained from an elderly man with acute or convalescent COVID-19. DNA of the CDR3: TGTGCCAGCAGTGCTACAGGGAGCTCCTACAATGAGCAGTTCTTC. Protein: CASSATGSSYNEQFF.